This T cell receptor (beta chain) comes out of a study of PD-L1 blockade in urothelial cancer. The assay was immunoSEQ multiplex PCR, and TCRdb's table has in-frame clones only and misses some. The data contain 80,000 to 90,000 clones, under 90% of them seen just once; the ten biggest clones take up around 14%. The time point here: pretreatment peripheral blood. The trim removed 6 bases at V and 3 bases at J, leaving 16 bases unmatched. The CDR3 consists of 17 residues. Germline CDR1 and CDR2: LNHDA and SQIVND (reference sequence). The chain recombines TRBV19 with TRBJ1-1; 7 nucleotides align to TRBD1. The clonotype was recovered from a man between 60 and 75 years old with urothelial cancer. Sequenced material: PBMCs, taken around atezolizumab (anti-PD-L1) treatment. The CDR3 coding sequence is TGTGCCAGTAGCGCCAGGACAGGAGTGCTTGTTGACACTGAAGCTTTCTTT. The encoded protein is CASSARTGVLVDTEAFF.